Below, one T cell receptor (beta chain) is given with its context. Its antigen is as yet unknown. This entry belongs to a study of blood T cells in healthy people across ages. As for the study in general: T cells yielded about one barcoded beta molecule per two cells through template switching.

Combining a sample-barcoded 5' primer with a J-beta primer mix, a second PCR ran for roughly 6 to 12 cycles. Each of the cDNA molecules was tagged by a template-switch adaptor with 12 random nucleotides. MiXCR, run by TCRdb on the 5' RACE reads, gives a single entry per CDR3 protein. The sample yields fewer than 2,000,000 distinct CDR3 sequences, approximately 40% seen once. Trimming shortened V by 7 bases and J by 9 bases, and 16 bases separated the two germline ends. The CDR3 covers 13 residues. Study results and limitations: In older individuals, TCR beta diversity per million T cells was lower, falling roughly linearly with age. The authors considered diversity estimates from one million T cells to be underestimates.

Sequenced sample: blood. The receptor was isolated from a human donor in good health. The chain joins TRBV12-3 or TRBV12-4 to TRBJ2-1; unclear D gene. The CDR3 DNA reads TGTGCCAGCACCTCGCAGGTAGGCGGTGAGCAGTTCTTC. This gives the protein CASTSQVGGEQFF.